Below, 7 T cell receptor beta chains from the same sample are listed, as sequenced in a study of T cell changes during pregnancy in multiple sclerosis. Libraries were prepared by immunoSEQ multiplex PCR; TCRdb keeps only in-frame clonotypes and omits some of them. The sample lists roughly 12,000 clones; about 85% were seen once. Sequenced here: CD8+ T cells from peripheral blood mononuclear cells, sampled in the second trimester of pregnancy. The source of these receptors is a female donor in good health, enrolled as a control in a pregnancy study.

The chain combines TRBV27 with TRBJ1-5; 8 positions match TRBD1. Germline lookup yields CDR1 MNHEY and CDR2 SMNVEV (reference sequence). Unmatched junction bases numbered 8, after V lost 5 bases and J lost 2 bases. The CDR3 is 16 residues long. CDR3 sequence: CASSDPGQGGNQPQHF. The DNA of the CDR3 is TGTGCCAGCAGTGATCCCGGACAGGGTGGCAATCAGCCCCAGCATTTT.

The chain is built from TRBV14 and TRBJ2-7, with D perhaps TRBD1 (6 bases). Germline values: CDR1 SGHDN, CDR2 FVKESK. Trimming stripped 4 bases from V and 6 bases from J, with 22 bases between. The CDR3 runs 16 residues. This CDR3 is CASSLTRDTVPSEQYF. DNA for the CDR3: TGTGCCAGCAGCCTTACCCGGGACACGGTTCCCTCCGAGCAGTACTTC.

A single count supports this clone. The chain joins TRBV7-2 to TRBJ1-2; D gene unclear. The V and J ends lost 7 bases and 5 bases respectively, with 20 bases between them. The CDR3 is 15 residues long. The germline V gene has CDR1 SGHTA and CDR2 FQGNSA. CDR3 coding DNA: TGTGCCAGCACCCAATCCCCGGCAGGTTTATATGGCTACACCTTC. This codes for CASTQSPAGLYGYTF.

V usage is TRBV10-3 and J usage is TRBJ2-5, with D perhaps matching TRBD2 (6 bases). The V and J ends lost 6 bases and 3 bases respectively, with 14 bases between them. This CDR3 has 14 amino acids. CDR1 is ENHRY, CDR2 SYGVKD, per germline. In nucleotides, the CDR3 is TGTGCCATCAGGGGGATATCGGGGGAAGAGACCCAGTACTTC. This encodes CAIRGISGEETQYF.

This chain connects TRBV19 to TRBJ1-2, with D unclear. The CDR3 covers 13 residues. Germline V gives CDR1 LNHDA, CDR2 SQIVND (reference sequence). The V and J ends lost 3 bases and 6 bases respectively, with 11 bases between them. The CDR3 nucleotides are TGTGCCAGTAGTATCACCCAGTACGATGGCTACACCTTC. Amino acids: CASSITQYDGYTF.

The rearrangement uses TRBV4-1 and TRBJ2-1; possible D gene TRBD1, 5 bases. The germline V and J ends were trimmed by 0 bases and 0 bases, with 9 bases remaining between them. This CDR3 comprises 16 residues. Germline V gene lookup returns CDR1 MGHRA and CDR2 YSYEKL. The CDR3 spells CASSQDQGVSYNEQFF. DNA for the CDR3: TGCGCCAGCAGCCAAGATCAAGGGGTCTCCTACAATGAGCAGTTCTTC.

The rearrangement links TRBV2 to TRBJ2-7; TRBD2 aligns across 8 bases. Germline V gene sequence: CDR1 SNHLY, CDR2 FYNNEI. This CDR3 contains 13 residues. The CDR3 region has the DNA TGTTCCGGGGGGGGGACCGCCGAGGATGAGCAGTACTTC. Encoded protein: CSGGGTAEDEQYF.